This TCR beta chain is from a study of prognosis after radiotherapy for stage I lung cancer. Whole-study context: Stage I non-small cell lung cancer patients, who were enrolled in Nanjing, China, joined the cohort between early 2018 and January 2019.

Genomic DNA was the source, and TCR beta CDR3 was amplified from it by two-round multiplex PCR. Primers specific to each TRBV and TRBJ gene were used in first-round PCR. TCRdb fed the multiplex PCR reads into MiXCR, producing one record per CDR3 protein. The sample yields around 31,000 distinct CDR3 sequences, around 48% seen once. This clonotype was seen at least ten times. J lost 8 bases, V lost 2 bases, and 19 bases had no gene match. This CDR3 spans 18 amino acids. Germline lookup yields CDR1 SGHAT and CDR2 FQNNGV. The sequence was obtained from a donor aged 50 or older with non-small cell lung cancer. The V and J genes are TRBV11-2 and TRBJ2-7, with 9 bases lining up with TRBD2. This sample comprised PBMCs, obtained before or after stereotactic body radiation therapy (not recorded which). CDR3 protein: CASSLSPLGVAGEDQQYF. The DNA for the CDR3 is TGTGCCAGCAGCTTAAGCCCTCTGGGGGTAGCGGGAGAAGACCAGCAGTACTTC.